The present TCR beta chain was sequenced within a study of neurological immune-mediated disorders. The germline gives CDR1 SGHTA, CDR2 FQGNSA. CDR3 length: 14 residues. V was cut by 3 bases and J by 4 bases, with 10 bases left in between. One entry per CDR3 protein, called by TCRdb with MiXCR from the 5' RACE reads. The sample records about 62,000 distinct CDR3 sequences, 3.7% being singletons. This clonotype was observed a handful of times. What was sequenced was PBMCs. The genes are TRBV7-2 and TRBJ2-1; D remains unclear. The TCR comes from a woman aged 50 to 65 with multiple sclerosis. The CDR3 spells CASSLTNRYNEQFF. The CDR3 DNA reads TGTGCCAGCAGCTTGACCAACCGTTACAATGAGCAGTTCTTC.